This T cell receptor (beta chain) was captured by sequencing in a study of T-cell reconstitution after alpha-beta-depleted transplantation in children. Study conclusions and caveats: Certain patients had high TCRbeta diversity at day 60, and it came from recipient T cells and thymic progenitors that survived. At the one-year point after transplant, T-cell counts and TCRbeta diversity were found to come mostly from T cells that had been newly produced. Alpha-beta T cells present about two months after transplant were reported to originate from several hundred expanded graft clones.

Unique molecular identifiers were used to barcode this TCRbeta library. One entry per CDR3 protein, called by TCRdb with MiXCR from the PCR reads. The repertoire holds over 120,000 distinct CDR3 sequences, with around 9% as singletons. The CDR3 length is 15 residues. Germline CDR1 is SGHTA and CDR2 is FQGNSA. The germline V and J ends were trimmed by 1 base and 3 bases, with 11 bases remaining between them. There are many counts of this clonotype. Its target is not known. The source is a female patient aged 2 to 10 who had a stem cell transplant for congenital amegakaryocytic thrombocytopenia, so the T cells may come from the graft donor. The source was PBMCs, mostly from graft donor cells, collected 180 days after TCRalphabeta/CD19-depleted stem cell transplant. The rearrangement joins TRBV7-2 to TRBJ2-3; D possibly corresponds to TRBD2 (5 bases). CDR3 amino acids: CASSLVRDRTDTQYF. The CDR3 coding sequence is TGTGCCAGCAGCTTAGTCCGGGATCGAACAGATACGCAGTATTTT.